This entry lists 6 T cell receptor beta chains sequenced from one sample in a study of vaccination and CD4 T cells after COVID-19. Treatment indicated: roughly nine-day PBMC culture with coronavirus spike peptide pools or control peptides (ViraFEST assay). The Oncomine TCR Beta short-read assay sequenced DNA from cultured CD4+ T cells. TCRdb ran MiXCR on the PCR reads and lists one entry per CDR3 protein. The data show 15,000 to 20,000 distinct CDR3 sequences, roughly three fifths seen once. Their antigens are not known. Sequencing was performed on CD4+ T cells from blood, cultured in vitro. The receptor set was obtained from a human donor who had recovered from COVID-19.

This chain uses TRBV5-1 with TRBJ2-5; perhaps D is TRBD1 or TRBD2 (5 bases each). This CDR3 contains 14 residues. Germline CDR1 reads SGHRS; CDR2 reads YFSETQ. V lost 6 bases and J lost 5, with 17 bases in between. The CDR3 is CASTGTVNGETQYF. Here the CDR3 DNA reads TGCGCCAGCACGGGGACCGTGAACGGGGAGACCCAGTACTTC.

V is TRBV19 and J is TRBJ1-5; D is undetermined. The V end was cut by 7 bases, the J end by 0 bases, with 16 bases between. This CDR3 spans 16 amino acids. The germline gives CDR1 LNHDA, CDR2 SQIVND (reference sequence). CDR3 DNA: TGTGCCAGTACCTTGAATCGGGGATTTAGCAATCAGCCCCAGCATTTT. This gives the protein CASTLNRGFSNQPQHF.

This clonotype appeared a few times. The gene calls are TRBV7-9 and TRBJ1-5; 8 nucleotides agree with TRBD1. Germline values: CDR1 SEHNR, CDR2 FQNEAQ (reference sequence). J lost 7 bases, V lost 4 bases, and 9 bases had no gene match. The CDR3 covers 15 residues. CDR3 loop: CASSSTGQGMQPQHF. The CDR3 DNA is TGTGCCAGCAGCTCAACCGGACAGGGTATGCAGCCCCAGCATTTT.

V and J are TRBV20-1 and TRBJ2-3; tentative D call: TRBD2 (6 bases). Germline V lookup: CDR1 DFQATT, CDR2 SNEGSKA (reference sequence). The ends were cut back, 4 bases at V and 2 bases at J, with 19 bases in the middle. The CDR3 is 16 amino acids. The CDR3 region has the DNA TGCAGTGCTACAGAGTTTGGACTACAATACACAGATACGCAGTATTTT. It is translated as CSATEFGLQYTDTQYF.

This clonotype was found a few times. V and J are TRBV6-1 and TRBJ2-3, with D perhaps TRBD1 or TRBD2 (5 bases each). The V end was cut by 2 bases, the J end by 0 bases, with 12 bases between. The CDR3 runs 16 residues. From germline, CDR1 is MNHNS and CDR2 SASEGT. The CDR3, as DNA: TGTGCCAGCAGTGAAAGGGGAGCCCTTAGCACAGATACGCAGTATTTT. Protein product: CASSERGALSTDTQYF.

This sequence joins TRBV5-6 and TRBJ2-3, with D possibly matching TRBD1 (5 bases). V gave up 2 bases and J gave up 4 bases, with 8 bases separating them. CDR1 and CDR2 from the germline V gene are SGHDT and YYEEEE. The CDR3 contains 13 residues. The CDR3 DNA sequence: TGTGCCAGCAGCTTAATGGGGCCAGATACGCAGTATTTT. This codes for CASSLMGPDTQYF.